This TCR beta chain comes out of a study of T cell responses to AZD1222 COVID-19 vaccine. Only a few counts were recorded for this clone. Its antigen is undetermined. Study-level findings and limits: In a largely white British group with more females than males, clonal diversity was possibly underestimated.

The table came from immunoSEQ multiplex PCR; TCRdb's copy has only in-frame clones and leaves some out. The sample records about 120,000 clones, approximately 84% being singletons. The clonotype comes from an adult in good health. Sequenced here: peripheral blood, sampled on day 0 of AZD1222 vaccination.

DNA of the CDR3: TGTGCAAGTCGCTCAGCCCCGGACAGGGCGAGAAACACCATATATTTT. Translation: CASRSAPDRARNTIYF. The genes are TRBV12-2 and TRBJ1-3; the table's D call, TRBD1, was not checked against the DNA. TRBV12-2 has pseudogene status. The CDR3 extends over 16 amino acids.